The 2 T cell receptor beta chains listed next were all sequenced from one sample in a study of OX40 agonist ivuxolimab in advanced cancers. The table came from immunoSEQ multiplex PCR; TCRdb's copy has only in-frame clones and leaves some out. Of about 96,000 clones listed, around 90% are singletons. Here the sequenced sample was CD4+ or CD8+ T cells sorted from blood, taken in a trial of the OX40 agonist ivuxolimab. The source is an adult with an advanced solid tumor such as melanoma, head and neck, liver or kidney cancer.

This clone has only one observation. V and J are TRBV7-2 and TRBJ1-2; 11 bases line up with TRBD1. The CDR3 is 15 residues long. The trim removed 6 bases at V and 5 bases at J, leaving 8 bases unmatched. CDR1 is SGHTA, CDR2 FQGNSA, per germline. The CDR3 loop is CASRAPGQGDYGYTF. CDR3 coding DNA: TGTGCCAGCAGGGCACCGGGACAGGGGGATTATGGCTACACCTTC.

The rearrangement uses TRBV27 and TRBJ2-7, with 8 bases matching TRBD1. Germline-derived CDR1 and CDR2 are MNHEY and SMNVEV (reference sequence). The CDR3 covers 14 residues. Trimming cost V 1 base and J 5 bases; bases outside gene matches: 4. The CDR3 sequence is CASSLYRGSNEQYF. CDR3 in DNA: TGTGCCAGCAGTTTATACAGGGGGTCAAACGAGCAGTACTTC.